Here is one T cell receptor beta chain with its context. The data are from a study of shared T cell receptors in the human thymus. The CDR3 spans 13 residues. Germline V gene sequence: CDR1 LGHNA, CDR2 YSLEER. V lost 0 bases and J 4 bases, leaving 4 bases between the germline ends. Profiled with immunoSEQ multiplex PCR; TCRdb holds only in-frame clones, not every one. The table has hundreds of thousands of clones, 70% to 90% seen once. Separately, the same data were catalogued under a study of human thymus T cells. As that report states: Thymic tissue was derived from resections collected during corrective heart surgery. Gene usage (both V and J) appeared biased in thymic and blood repertoires. Thymic repertoires of unrelated individuals were reported in related research to overlap highly.

The TCR originated in a boy under two years old with a congenital heart defect. The V gene is TRBV4-3, the J gene TRBJ2-1, with D unclear. Sequenced material: thymocytes. The CDR3 region is CASSQDYYNEQFF. In DNA form, the CDR3 reads TGCGCCAGCAGCCAAGATTATTACAATGAGCAGTTCTTC.